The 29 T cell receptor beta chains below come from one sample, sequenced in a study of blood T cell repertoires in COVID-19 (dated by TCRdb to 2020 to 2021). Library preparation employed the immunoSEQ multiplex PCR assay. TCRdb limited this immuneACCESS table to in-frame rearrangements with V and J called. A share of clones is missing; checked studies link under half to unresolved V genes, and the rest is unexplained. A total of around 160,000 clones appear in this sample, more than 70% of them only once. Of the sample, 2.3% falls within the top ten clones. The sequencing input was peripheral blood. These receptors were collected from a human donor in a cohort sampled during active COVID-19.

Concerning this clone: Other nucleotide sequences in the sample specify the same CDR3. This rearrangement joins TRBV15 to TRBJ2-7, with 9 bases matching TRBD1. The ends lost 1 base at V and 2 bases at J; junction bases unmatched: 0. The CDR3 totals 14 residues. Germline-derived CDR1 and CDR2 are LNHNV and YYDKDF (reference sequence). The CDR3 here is CATSRGQGAYEQYF. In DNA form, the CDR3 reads TGTGCCACCAGCAGAGGACAGGGGGCCTACGAGCAGTACTTC.

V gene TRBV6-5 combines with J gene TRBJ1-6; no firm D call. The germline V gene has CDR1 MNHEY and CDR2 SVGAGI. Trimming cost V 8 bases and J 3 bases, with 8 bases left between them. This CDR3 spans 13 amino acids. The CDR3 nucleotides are TGTGCCAGCCGAGGGAACTATAATTCACCCCTCCACTTT. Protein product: CASRGNYNSPLHF.

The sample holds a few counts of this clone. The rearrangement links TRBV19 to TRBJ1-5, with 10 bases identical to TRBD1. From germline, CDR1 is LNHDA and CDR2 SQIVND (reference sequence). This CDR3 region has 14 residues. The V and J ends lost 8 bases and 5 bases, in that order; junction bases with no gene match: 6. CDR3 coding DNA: TGTGCCAGTCGTGGACAGGGGGGCCATCAGCCCCAGCATTTT. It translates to CASRGQGGHQPQHF.

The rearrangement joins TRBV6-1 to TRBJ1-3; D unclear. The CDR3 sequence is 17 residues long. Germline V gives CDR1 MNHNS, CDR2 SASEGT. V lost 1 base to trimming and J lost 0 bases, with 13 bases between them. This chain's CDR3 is CASSEDTAVLSGNTIYF. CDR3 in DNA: TGTGCCAGCAGTGAAGATACCGCAGTCCTCTCTGGAAACACCATATATTTT.

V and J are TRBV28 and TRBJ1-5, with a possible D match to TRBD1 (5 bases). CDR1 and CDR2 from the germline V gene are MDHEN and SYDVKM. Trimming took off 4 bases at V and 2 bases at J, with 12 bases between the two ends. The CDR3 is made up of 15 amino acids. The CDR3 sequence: CASSSPGGGNQPQHF. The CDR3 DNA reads TGTGCCAGCAGTTCCCCCGGGGGGGGCAATCAGCCCCAGCATTTT.

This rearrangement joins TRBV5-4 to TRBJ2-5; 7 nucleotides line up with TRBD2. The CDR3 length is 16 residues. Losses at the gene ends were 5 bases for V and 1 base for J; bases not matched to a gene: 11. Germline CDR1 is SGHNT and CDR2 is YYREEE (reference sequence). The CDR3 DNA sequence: TGTGCCAGCAGTTCTCACAGCCGGGGGGTCCAAGAGACCCAGTACTTC. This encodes CASSSHSRGVQETQYF.

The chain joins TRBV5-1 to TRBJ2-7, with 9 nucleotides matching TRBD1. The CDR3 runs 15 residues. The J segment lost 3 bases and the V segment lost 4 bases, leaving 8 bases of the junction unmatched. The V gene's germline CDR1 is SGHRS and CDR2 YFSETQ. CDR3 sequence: CASSPKTGGIYEQYF. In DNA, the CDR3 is TGCGCCAGCAGCCCAAAGACAGGGGGTATCTACGAGCAGTACTTC.

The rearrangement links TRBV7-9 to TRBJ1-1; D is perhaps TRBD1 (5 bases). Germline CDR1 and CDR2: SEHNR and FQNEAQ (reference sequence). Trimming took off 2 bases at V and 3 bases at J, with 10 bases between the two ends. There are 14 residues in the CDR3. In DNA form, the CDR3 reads TGTGCCAGCAGCTTAAGCGGGGCCGACACTGAAGCTTTCTTT. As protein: CASSLSGADTEAFF.

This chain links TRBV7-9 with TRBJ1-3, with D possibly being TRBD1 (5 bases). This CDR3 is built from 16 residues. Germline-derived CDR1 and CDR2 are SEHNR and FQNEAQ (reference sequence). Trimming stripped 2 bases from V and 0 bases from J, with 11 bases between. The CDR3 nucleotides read TGTGCCAGCAGCTTATTTGGGGCAGCCTCTGGAAACACCATATATTTT. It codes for CASSLFGAASGNTIYF. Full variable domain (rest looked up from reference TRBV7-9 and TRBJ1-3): DTGVSQNPRHKITKRGQNVTFRCDPISEHNRLYWYRQTLGQGPEFLTYFQNEAQLEKSRLLSDRFSAERPKGSFSTLEIQRTEQGDSAMYLCASSLFGAASGNTIYFGEGSWLTVV.

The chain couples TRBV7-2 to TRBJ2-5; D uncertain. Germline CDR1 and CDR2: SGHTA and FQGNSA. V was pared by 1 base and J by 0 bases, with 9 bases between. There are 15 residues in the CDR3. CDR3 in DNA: TGTGCCAGCAGCTTAGTTGGAACAGACCAAGAGACCCAGTACTTC. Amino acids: CASSLVGTDQETQYF. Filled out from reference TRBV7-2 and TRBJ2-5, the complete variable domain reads GAGVSQSPSNKVTEKGKDVELRCDPISGHTALYWYRQSLGQGLEFLIYFQGNSAPDKSGLPSDRFSAERTGGSVSTLTIQRTQQEDSAVYLCASSLVGTDQETQYFGPGTRLLVL.

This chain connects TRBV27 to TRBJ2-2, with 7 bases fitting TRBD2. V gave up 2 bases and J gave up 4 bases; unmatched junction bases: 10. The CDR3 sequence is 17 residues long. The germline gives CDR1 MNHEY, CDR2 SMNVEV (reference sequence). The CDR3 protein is CASSLLPGRAGTGELFF. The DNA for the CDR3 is TGTGCCAGCAGTTTACTCCCGGGGAGGGCTGGCACCGGGGAGCTGTTTTTT.

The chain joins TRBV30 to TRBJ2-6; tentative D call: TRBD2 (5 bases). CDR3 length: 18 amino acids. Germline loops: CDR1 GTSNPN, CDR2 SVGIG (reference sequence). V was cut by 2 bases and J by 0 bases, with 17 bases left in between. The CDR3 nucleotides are TGTGCCTGGAGTCGGGTCCTAGGTGGACTCTCTGGGGCCAACGTCCTGACTTTC. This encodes CAWSRVLGGLSGANVLTF.

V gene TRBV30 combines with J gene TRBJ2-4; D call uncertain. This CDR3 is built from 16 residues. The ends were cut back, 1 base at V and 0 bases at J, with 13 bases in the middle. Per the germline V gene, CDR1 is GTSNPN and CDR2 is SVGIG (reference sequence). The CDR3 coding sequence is TGTGCCTGGAGTGATTGGCAGGCTCTAGCCAAAAACATTCAGTACTTC. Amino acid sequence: CAWSDWQALAKNIQYF. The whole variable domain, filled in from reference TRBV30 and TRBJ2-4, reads SQTIHQWPATLVQPVGSPLSLECTVEGTSNPNLYWYRQAAGRGLQLLFYSVGIGQISSEVPQNLSASRPQDRQFILSSKKLLLSDSGFYLCAWSDWQALAKNIQYFGAGTRLSVL.

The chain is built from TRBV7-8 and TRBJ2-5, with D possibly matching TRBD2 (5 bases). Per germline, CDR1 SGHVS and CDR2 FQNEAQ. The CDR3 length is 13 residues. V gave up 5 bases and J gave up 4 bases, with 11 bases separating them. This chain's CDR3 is CASSRGSGETQYF. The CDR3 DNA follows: TGTGCCAGCAGCCGAGGGAGTGGAGAGACCCAGTACTTC.

The DNA of the CDR3 is TGCGCCAGCAGCCAAGGTATCCTGAGCACAGATACGCAGTATTTT. It is translated as CASSQGILSTDTQYF. The genes are TRBV4-3 and TRBJ2-3; D ambiguous. The V gene lost 1 base and the J gene lost 0 bases, with 8 bases spanning the gap. Germline V gene sequence: CDR1 LGHNA, CDR2 YSLEER. The CDR3 is 15 residues long.

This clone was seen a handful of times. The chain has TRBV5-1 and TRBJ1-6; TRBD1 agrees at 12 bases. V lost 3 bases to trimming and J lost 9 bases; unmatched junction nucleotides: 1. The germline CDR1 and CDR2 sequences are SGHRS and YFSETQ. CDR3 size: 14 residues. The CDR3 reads CASSSGQGASPLHF. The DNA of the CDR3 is TGCGCCAGCAGCTCGGGACAGGGGGCTTCACCCCTCCACTTT.

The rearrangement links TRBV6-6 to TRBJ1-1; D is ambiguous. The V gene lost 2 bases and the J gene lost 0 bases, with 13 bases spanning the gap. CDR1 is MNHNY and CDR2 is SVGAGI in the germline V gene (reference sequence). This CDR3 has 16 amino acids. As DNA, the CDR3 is TGTGCCAGCAGTTACGGCCCAATGCGGTTGAACACTGAAGCTTTCTTT. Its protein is CASSYGPMRLNTEAFF.

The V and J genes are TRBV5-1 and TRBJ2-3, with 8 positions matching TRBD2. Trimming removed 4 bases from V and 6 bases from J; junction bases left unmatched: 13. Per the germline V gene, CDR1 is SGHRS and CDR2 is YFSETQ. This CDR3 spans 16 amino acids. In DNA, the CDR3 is TGCGCCAGCAGCCCATCCGCAGCGGGAGTGGCCGATACGCAGTATTTT. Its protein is CASSPSAAGVADTQYF.

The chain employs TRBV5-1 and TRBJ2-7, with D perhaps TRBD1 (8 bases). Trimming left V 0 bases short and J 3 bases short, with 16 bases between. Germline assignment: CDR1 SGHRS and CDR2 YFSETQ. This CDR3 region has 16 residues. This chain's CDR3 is CASSLEAGQVGYEQYF. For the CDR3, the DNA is TGCGCCAGCAGCTTGGAAGCGGGACAGGTTGGCTACGAGCAGTACTTC.

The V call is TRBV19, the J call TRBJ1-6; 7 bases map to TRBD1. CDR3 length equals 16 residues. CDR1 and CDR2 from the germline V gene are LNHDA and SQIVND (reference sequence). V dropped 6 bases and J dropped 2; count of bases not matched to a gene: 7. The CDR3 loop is CASRLGTATYNSPLHF. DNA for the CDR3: TGTGCCAGTAGACTCGGGACAGCCACCTATAATTCACCCCTCCACTTT.

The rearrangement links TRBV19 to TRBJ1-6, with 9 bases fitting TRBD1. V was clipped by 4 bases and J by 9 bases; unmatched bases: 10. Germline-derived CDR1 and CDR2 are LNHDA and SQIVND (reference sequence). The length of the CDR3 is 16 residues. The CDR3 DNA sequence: TGTGCCAGTAGTACCGGGACAGGGCGAGGAGTTTCACCCCTCCACTTT. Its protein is CASSTGTGRGVSPLHF.

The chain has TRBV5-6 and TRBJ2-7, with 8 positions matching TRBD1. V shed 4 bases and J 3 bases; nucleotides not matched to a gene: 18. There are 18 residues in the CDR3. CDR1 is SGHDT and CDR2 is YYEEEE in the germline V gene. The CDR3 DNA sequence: TGTGCCAGCAGCACCCCGGGACAGGAAAAATCAACAATCTACGAGCAGTACTTC. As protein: CASSTPGQEKSTIYEQYF.

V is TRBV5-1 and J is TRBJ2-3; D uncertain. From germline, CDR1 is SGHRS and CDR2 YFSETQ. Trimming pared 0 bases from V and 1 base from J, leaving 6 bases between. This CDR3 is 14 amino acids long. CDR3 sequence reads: CASSLGSGTDTQYF. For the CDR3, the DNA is TGCGCCAGCAGCTTGGGATCGGGCACAGATACGCAGTATTTT.

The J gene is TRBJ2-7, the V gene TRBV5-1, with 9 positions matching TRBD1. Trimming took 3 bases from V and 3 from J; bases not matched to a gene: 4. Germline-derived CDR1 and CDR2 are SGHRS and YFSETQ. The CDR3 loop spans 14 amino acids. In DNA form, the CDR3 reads TGCGCCAGCAGCTGGGGACAGGGTGGCTACGAGCAGTACTTC. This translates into CASSWGQGGYEQYF.

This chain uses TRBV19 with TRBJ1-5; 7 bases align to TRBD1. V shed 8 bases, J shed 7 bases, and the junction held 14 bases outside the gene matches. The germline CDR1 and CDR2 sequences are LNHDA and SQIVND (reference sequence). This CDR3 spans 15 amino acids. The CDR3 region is CASSPGQVGFQPQHF. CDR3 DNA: TGTGCCAGTTCCCCTGGACAGGTTGGATTCCAGCCCCAGCATTTT.

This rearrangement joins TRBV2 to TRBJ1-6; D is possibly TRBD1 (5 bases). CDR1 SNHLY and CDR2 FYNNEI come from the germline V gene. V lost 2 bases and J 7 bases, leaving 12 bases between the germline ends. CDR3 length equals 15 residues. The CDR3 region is CASSEKRAGNSPLHF. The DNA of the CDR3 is TGTGCCAGCAGTGAAAAAAGGGCAGGGAATTCACCCCTCCACTTT. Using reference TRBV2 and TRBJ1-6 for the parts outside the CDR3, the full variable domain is EPEVTQTPSHQVTQMGQEVILRCVPISNHLYFYWYRQILGQKVEFLVSFYNNEISEKSEIFDDQFSVERPDGSNFTLKIRSTKLEDSAMYFCASSEKRAGNSPLHFGNGTRLTVT.

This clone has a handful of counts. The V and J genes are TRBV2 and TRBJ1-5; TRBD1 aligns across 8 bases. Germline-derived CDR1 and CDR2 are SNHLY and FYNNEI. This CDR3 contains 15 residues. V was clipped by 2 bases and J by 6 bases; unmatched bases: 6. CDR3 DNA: TGTGCCAGCAGTGAAAGGGCAGGGGGCCCTCAGCCCCAGCATTTT. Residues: CASSERAGGPQPQHF.

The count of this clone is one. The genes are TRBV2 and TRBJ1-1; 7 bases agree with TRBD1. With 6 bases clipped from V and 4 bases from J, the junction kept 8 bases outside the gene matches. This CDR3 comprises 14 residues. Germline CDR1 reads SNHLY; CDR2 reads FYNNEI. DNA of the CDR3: TGTGCCAGCAGGCCTGGACAGGTTGGCACTGAAGCTTTCTTT. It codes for CASRPGQVGTEAFF.

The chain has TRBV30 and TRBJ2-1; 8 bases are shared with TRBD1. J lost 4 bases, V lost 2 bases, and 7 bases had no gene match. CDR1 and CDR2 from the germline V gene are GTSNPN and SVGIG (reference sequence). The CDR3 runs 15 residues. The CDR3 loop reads CAWSWGQGAYNEQFF. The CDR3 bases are TGTGCCTGGAGTTGGGGGCAGGGGGCTTACAATGAGCAGTTCTTC.